These 5 T cell receptor beta chains were sequenced from one sample in a study of vaccination and CD4 T cells after COVID-19. Indicated treatment: roughly ten-day PBMC culture with coronavirus spike peptide pools or control peptides (ViraFEST assay). Researchers used the Oncomine TCR Beta short-read assay to sequence DNA from cultured CD4+ T cells. TCRdb fed the PCR reads into MiXCR, producing one record per CDR3 protein. The sample yields about 17,000 distinct CDR3 sequences, about a third seen once. The antigens for these receptors are not known. Sample: cultured CD4+ T cells from blood. Receptors originate from a human donor with COVID-19.

V and J are TRBV12-3 or TRBV12-4 and TRBJ2-7; D is ambiguous. This CDR3 has 11 residues. The ends were cut back, 3 bases at V and 4 bases at J, with 4 bases in the middle. The CDR3 region has the DNA TGTGCCAGCAGTTTCAAATACGAGCAGTACTTC. Translating gives CASSFKYEQYF.

The chain is built from TRBV19 and TRBJ1-2; possible D gene TRBD1, 6 bases. The CDR3 has 15 residues. Germline CDR1 reads LNHDA; CDR2 reads SQIVND (reference sequence). V lost 1 base to trimming and J lost 0 bases, with 9 bases between them. The CDR3 DNA sequence: TGTGCCAGTAGTATAGTGGACAGAGCTAACTATGGCTACACCTTC. Its protein product is CASSIVDRANYGYTF. The full variable domain, its missing parts supplied by reference TRBV19 and TRBJ1-2, is DGGITQSPKYLFRKEGQNVTLSCEQNLNHDAMYWYRQDPGQGLRLIYYSQIVNDFQKGDIAEGYSVSREKKESFPLTVTSAQKNPTAFYLCASSIVDRANYGYTFGSGTRLTVV.

The chain couples TRBV30 to TRBJ1-2; D possibly corresponds to TRBD1 (5 bases). Germline CDR1 is GTSNPN and CDR2 is SVGIG (reference sequence). V gave up 3 bases and J gave up 1 base, with 15 bases separating them. The CDR3 totals 15 residues. The CDR3 DNA sequence: TGTGCCTGGAGCGCAGGGACCGAAGGTAACTATGGCTACACCTTC. This codes for CAWSAGTEGNYGYTF.

The chain links TRBV7-9 to TRBJ1-2; weak D call: TRBD1 (6 bases). V was pared by 0 bases and J by 6 bases, with 14 bases between. The CDR3 spans 15 residues. The germline V gene has CDR1 SEHNR and CDR2 FQNEAQ (reference sequence). CDR3 coding DNA: TGTGCCAGCAGCTTAGCGATCACAGGGCCCCATGGCTACACCTTC. It codes for CASSLAITGPHGYTF. The whole variable domain, filled in from reference TRBV7-9 and TRBJ1-2, reads DTGVSQNPRHKITKRGQNVTFRCDPISEHNRLYWYRQTLGQGPEFLTYFQNEAQLEKSRLLSDRFSAERPKGSFSTLEIQRTEQGDSAMYLCASSLAITGPHGYTFGSGTRLTVV.

The V and J genes are TRBV11-2 and TRBJ2-7; D is undetermined. CDR1 is SGHAT, CDR2 FQNNGV, per germline. CDR3 size: 12 residues. Trimming cost V 3 bases and J 3 bases, with 6 bases left between them. The CDR3 nucleotides read TGTGCCAGCAGCTTCTCAAACTACGAGCAGTACTTC. Translating it yields CASSFSNYEQYF.